This TCR beta chain was recorded in a study of CD8 T cells in ankylosing spondylitis. Overall study results and limits: Among TCR beta sequences, a motif of roughly 8 highly homologous variants appeared characteristic of ankylosing spondylitis blood. CD8+ by phenotype, disease-linked clones were relatively rare in peripheral blood.

The sample holds a few counts of this clonotype. The target antigen is unknown. TCR beta libraries were made by quantitative 5'-RACE with molecular barcodes. One entry per CDR3 protein, called by TCRdb with MiXCR from the 5' RACE reads. The sample includes about 64,000 distinct CDR3 sequences, more than 5.5% of them seen just once. The germline gives CDR1 SGHRS, CDR2 YFSETQ. Trimming took 3 bases from V and 3 from J; bases not matched to a gene: 9. This CDR3 is built from 15 residues. The V gene is TRBV5-1, the J gene TRBJ2-7; 7 bases are shared with TRBD1. The specimen sequenced was synovial fluid, either unsorted or a sorted T cell fraction (not recorded which). This sequence was found in a male donor with ankylosing spondylitis. The CDR3 region is CASSSGDSGYYEQYF. CDR3 sequence (DNA): TGCGCCAGCAGCTCCGGGGACAGTGGGTACTACGAGCAGTACTTC. The entire variable domain, with the rest obtained from reference TRBV5-1 and TRBJ2-7, is as follows: KAGVTQTPRYLIKTRGQQVTLSCSPISGHRSVSWYQQTPGQGLQFLFEYFSETQRNKGNFPGRFSGRQFSNSRSEMNVSTLELGDSALYLCASSSGDSGYYEQYFGPGTRLTVT.